This TCR beta chain was captured by sequencing in a study of neurological immune-mediated disorders. Notes on the study in general: Phylogenetically, 18 of 34 multiple sclerosis patients' repertoires fell into one related-CDR3 cluster, a possible signature.

Germline CDR1 is LNHNV and CDR2 is YYDKDF (reference sequence). The CDR3 has 12 amino acids. Trimming took 8 bases from V and 3 from J, leaving 7 bases between them. The unsorted libraries were prepared from 2 million PBMCs (stored at -80 C). By 5'RACE with 10-nucleotide random UMIs, the cDNA was made. TCRdb reanalysed the 5' RACE reads using MiXCR and keeps one entry per CDR3 protein. This sample has some 76,000 distinct CDR3 sequences; 2.5% to 4% occur once, and the top ten carry about 5%. This clonotype was picked up many times. Its antigen remains unidentified. The chain links TRBV15 to TRBJ2-2; no definite D call. Material: PBMCs. This receptor was taken from a woman aged 50 to 60 with multiple sclerosis. CDR3 protein: CATSGYTGELFF. Written as DNA, the CDR3 is TGTGCCACCTCCGGATACACCGGGGAGCTGTTTTTT.